This TCR beta chain was obtained from a study of shared clonotypes between healthy human individuals. Notes on the study in general: An effect of sequencing depth on clonotype sharing among donors was expected. Sharing across several donors was seen in approximately 5.2% of naive CD4 clonotypes.

Per the germline V gene, CDR1 is SGHKS and CDR2 is YYEKEE (reference sequence). The CDR3 totals 15 residues. V lost 0 bases, J lost 3 bases, and 6 bases stayed unmatched. Note on this clone: Its antigen is currently unknown.

Naive CD8 cells lacked CD45RO and underwent positive selection for CCR7, leaving out terminally differentiated effector memory CD45RA+ cells. Produced via immunoSEQ multiplex PCR; TCRdb's table is partial and in-frame only. The sample gives 800,000 or so clones, approximately 96% of which show up once; 0.2% to 0.25% is in the top ten. The chain links TRBV5-5 to TRBJ2-7; TRBD2 agrees at 7 bases. The sequenced sample was naive CD8+ T cells sorted from blood. This TCR was recovered from a man under 40 in good health. The CDR3 loop reads CASSLGEGTLYEQYF. As DNA, the CDR3 is TGTGCCAGCAGCTTGGGGGAGGGTACTCTCTACGAGCAGTACTTC.